This is a list of T cell receptor beta chains from one sample in a study of control samples from healthy donors and cancer patients. Assay used: immunoSEQ multiplex PCR; TCRdb lists only in-frame clones, some missing. This sample has 140,000 to 150,000 clones; roughly 93% occur once, and the top ten carry 4.5% to 6%. What was sequenced was blood. The receptors shown here come from a man aged 18 to 35 in good health. Both conserved end residues are part of each CDR3. The D gene is left open where the match is weak. A clone size is listed for some rows: how often the clone was seen (once, few, many), or a class if it is expanded.

V gene: TRBV6-2/TRBV6-3
D gene: NA
clone size: NA
J gene: TRBJ1-5
CDR3 protein: CASSYYREEKSNQPQHF
CDR3 DNA: TGTGCCAGCAGTTACTATAGGGAAGAAAAAAGCAATCAGCCCCAGCATTTT

V gene: TRBV15
D gene: NA
clone size: NA
J gene: TRBJ1-2
CDR3 protein: CATSRDAQLGYLDGYTF
CDR3 DNA: TGTGCCACCAGCAGAGACGCCCAACTCGGTTACCTGGATGGCTACACCTTC

V gene: TRBV30
D gene: NA
clone size: NA
J gene: TRBJ1-1
CDR3 protein: CAWETDGNTEAFF
CDR3 DNA: TGTGCCTGGGAGACGGACGGGAACACTGAAGCTTTCTTT

V gene: TRBV5-4
D gene: NA
clone size: once
J gene: TRBJ1-1
CDR3 protein: CASTLGRQAFF
CDR3 DNA: TGTGCCAGCACACTGGGACGTCAGGCTTTCTTT

V gene: TRBV2
D gene: NA
clone size: NA
J gene: TRBJ2-7
CDR3 protein: CASRGDDREQYF
CDR3 DNA: TGTGCCAGCAGGGGGGATGACAGGGAGCAGTACTTC

V gene: TRBV28
D gene: NA
clone size: NA
J gene: TRBJ2-4
CDR3 protein: CASSLQIAKNIQYF
CDR3 DNA: TGTGCCAGCAGTTTACAGATAGCCAAAAACATTCAGTACTTC

V gene: TRBV5-1
D gene: NA
clone size: NA
J gene: TRBJ2-7
CDR3 protein: CASSLEGPGIRYEQYF
CDR3 DNA: TGCGCCAGCAGCTTGGAAGGGCCAGGGATTCGCTACGAGCAGTACTTC

V gene: TRBV9
D gene: NA
clone size: once
J gene: TRBJ2-7
CDR3 protein: CASSVGTEQYF
CDR3 DNA: TGTGCCAGCAGCGTAGGGACCGAGCAGTACTTC

V gene: TRBV29-1
D gene: NA
clone size: NA
J gene: TRBJ1-3
CDR3 protein: CSVGGSGNTIYF
CDR3 DNA: TGCAGCGTTGGGGGCTCTGGAAACACCATATATTTT

V gene: TRBV9
D gene: TRBD2
clone size: NA
J gene: TRBJ2-2
CDR3 protein: CASSDGTSGRAGSAGELFF
CDR3 DNA: TGTGCCAGCAGCGACGGGACTAGCGGGAGGGCCGGAAGTGCCGGGGAGCTGTTTTTT

V gene: TRBV19
D gene: NA
clone size: few
J gene: TRBJ2-1
CDR3 protein: CASRVEQFF
CDR3 DNA: TGTGCCAGTAGGGTTGAGCAGTTCTTC

V gene: TRBV5-8
D gene: NA
clone size: NA
J gene: TRBJ2-1
CDR3 protein: CASSLGLSSYNEQFF
CDR3 DNA: TGTGCCAGCAGCTTGGGACTGAGCTCCTACAATGAGCAGTTCTTC

V gene: TRBV29-1
D gene: NA
clone size: NA
J gene: TRBJ1-4
CDR3 protein: CSVLSDGEKLFF
CDR3 DNA: TGCAGCGTTTTATCTGACGGGGAAAAACTGTTTTTT

V gene: TRBV11-2
D gene: NA
clone size: NA
J gene: TRBJ1-1
CDR3 protein: CASSLYPLRDTEAFF
CDR3 DNA: TGTGCCAGCAGCTTATATCCCCTACGCGATACTGAAGCTTTCTTT

V gene: TRBV7-9
D gene: NA
clone size: NA
J gene: TRBJ2-7
CDR3 protein: CASSLRSYEQYF
CDR3 DNA: TGTGCCAGCAGCTTACGTTCCTACGAGCAGTACTTC

V gene: TRBV28
D gene: TRBD1
clone size: NA
J gene: TRBJ1-2
CDR3 protein: CASSLRDSPYHGYTF
CDR3 DNA: TGTGCCAGCAGTTTAAGGGACAGCCCCTATCATGGCTACACCTTC

V gene: TRBV28
D gene: NA
clone size: NA
J gene: TRBJ2-1
CDR3 protein: CASSLLGGAGDNEQFF
CDR3 DNA: TGTGCCAGCAGTTTGTTGGGGGGGGCGGGGGACAATGAGCAGTTCTTC

V gene: TRBV5-4
D gene: NA
clone size: NA
J gene: TRBJ2-5
CDR3 protein: CASSSPSFASKETQYF
CDR3 DNA: TGTGCCAGCAGCTCGCCGTCTTTCGCCTCCAAAGAGACCCAGTACTTC

V gene: TRBV4-3
D gene: NA
clone size: NA
J gene: TRBJ2-7
CDR3 protein: CASSQDGVSEQYF
CDR3 DNA: TGCGCCAGCAGCCAAGATGGGGTAAGCGAGCAGTACTTC

V gene: TRBV7-2
D gene: TRBD1
clone size: NA
J gene: TRBJ1-3
CDR3 protein: CASSLGQGRNTIYF
CDR3 DNA: TGTGCCAGCAGCTTGGGACAGGGCAGAAACACCATATATTTT

V gene: TRBV14
D gene: NA
clone size: NA
J gene: TRBJ2-7
CDR3 protein: CASSQPGAYEQYF
CDR3 DNA: TGTGCCAGCAGCCAACCGGGGGCCTACGAGCAGTACTTC

V gene: TRBV30
D gene: NA
clone size: NA
J gene: TRBJ2-3
CDR3 protein: CAWEGGASSTDTQYF
CDR3 DNA: TGTGCCTGGGAGGGCGGGGCTAGTAGCACAGATACGCAGTATTTT

V gene: TRBV5-1
D gene: TRBD1
clone size: NA
J gene: TRBJ1-6
CDR3 protein: CASSLGQGRHSPLHF
CDR3 DNA: TGCGCCAGCAGCTTGGGACAGGGAAGGCATTCACCCCTCCACTTT

V gene: TRBV4-2
D gene: TRBD1
clone size: NA
J gene: TRBJ2-3
CDR3 protein: CASSRGQESTDTQYF
CDR3 DNA: TGTGCCAGCAGCCGGGGACAGGAGAGCACAGATACGCAGTATTTT

V gene: TRBV4-3
D gene: NA
clone size: NA
J gene: TRBJ1-2
CDR3 protein: CASSIRSSPLGYTF
CDR3 DNA: TGCGCCAGCAGCATCCGATCGAGTCCCCTTGGCTACACCTTC